This TCR beta chain was identified during a study of spatial heterogeneity in lung cancer. Described time point: sample taken at primary tumor resection. V was clipped by 6 bases and J by 3 bases; unmatched bases: 4. Germline V gene data show CDR1 as SNHLY and CDR2 as FYNNEI. The CDR3 loop spans 14 amino acids. One entry per CDR3 protein results from TCRdb running MiXCR on the 5' RACE reads. The table has 39,000 or so distinct CDR3 sequences, 7.5% seen once. The V gene is TRBV2, the J gene TRBJ1-1, with 10 bases aligning to TRBD1. The origin of this receptor is a male donor with early-stage non-small cell lung cancer. The sequencing used PBMCs, collected at surgery. CDR3 sequence reads: CASRTGTGDTEAFF. CDR3 in DNA: TGTGCCAGCAGGACCGGGACAGGGGACACTGAAGCTTTCTTT.